This TCR beta chain was documented in a study of shared clonotypes between healthy human individuals. V shed 2 bases and J shed 3 bases, with 11 bases lying between them. This CDR3 contains 15 residues. Germline V lookup: CDR1 LNHDA, CDR2 SQIVND (reference sequence). Assay: immunoSEQ multiplex PCR; the TCRdb copy retains only in-frame clones and omits some. The sample lists some 1,400,000 clones, around 97% occurring once. This clone was observed once. The rearrangement links TRBV19 to TRBJ2-1; TRBD2 is a possible D gene (5 bases). This TCR came from a man aged 25 to 45 in good health. Sequencing was carried out using naive CD4+ T cells sorted from blood. Subset meaning: CD45RA+ positively selected. The CDR3 coding sequence is TGTGCCAGTAGTATACCCCAGCGGAACTACAATGAGCAGTTCTTC. It encodes CASSIPQRNYNEQFF.